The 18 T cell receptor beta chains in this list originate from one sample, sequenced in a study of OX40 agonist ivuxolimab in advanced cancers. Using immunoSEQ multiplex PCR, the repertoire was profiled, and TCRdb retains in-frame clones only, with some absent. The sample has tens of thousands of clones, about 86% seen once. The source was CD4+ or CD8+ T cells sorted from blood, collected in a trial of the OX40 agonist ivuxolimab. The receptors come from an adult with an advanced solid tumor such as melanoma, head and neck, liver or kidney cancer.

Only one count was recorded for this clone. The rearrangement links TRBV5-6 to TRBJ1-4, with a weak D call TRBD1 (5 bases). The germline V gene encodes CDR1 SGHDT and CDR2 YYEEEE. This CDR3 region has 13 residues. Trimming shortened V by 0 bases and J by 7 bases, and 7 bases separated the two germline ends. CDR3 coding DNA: TGTGCCAGCAGCTTGGGTAGGGGTGAAAAACTGTTTTTT. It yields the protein CASSLGRGEKLFF.

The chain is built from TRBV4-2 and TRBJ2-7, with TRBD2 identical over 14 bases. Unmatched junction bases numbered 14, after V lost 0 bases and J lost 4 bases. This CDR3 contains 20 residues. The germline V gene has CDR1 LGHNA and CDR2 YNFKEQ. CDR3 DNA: TGTGCCAGCAGCCAAGATGGCATCGGGACTAGCGGGAGTGTTTATTACGAGCAGTACTTC. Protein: CASSQDGIGTSGSVYYEQYF.

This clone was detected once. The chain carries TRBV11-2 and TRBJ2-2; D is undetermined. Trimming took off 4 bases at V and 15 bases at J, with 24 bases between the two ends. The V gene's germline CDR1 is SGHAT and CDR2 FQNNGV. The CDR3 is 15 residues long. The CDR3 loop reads CASSSPPRGGWMVFF. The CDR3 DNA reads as TGTGCCAGCAGCTCCCCACCTCGAGGTGGGTGGATGGTGTTTTTT. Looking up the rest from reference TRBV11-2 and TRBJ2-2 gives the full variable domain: EAGVAQSPRYKIIEKRQSVAFWCNPISGHATLYWYQQILGQGPKLLIQFQNNGVVDDSQLPKDRFSAERLKGVDSTLKIQPAKLEDSAVYLCASSSPPRGGWMVFFGEGSRLTVL.

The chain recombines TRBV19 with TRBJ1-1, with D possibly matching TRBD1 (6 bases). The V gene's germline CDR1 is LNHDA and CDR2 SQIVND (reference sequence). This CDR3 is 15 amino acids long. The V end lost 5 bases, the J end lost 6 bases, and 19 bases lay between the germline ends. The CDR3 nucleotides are TGTGCCAGTAGTCCAGACGGGGGGCTGCACCCTGAAGCTTTCTTT. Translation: CASSPDGGLHPEAFF. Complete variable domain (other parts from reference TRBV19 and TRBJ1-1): DGGITQSPKYLFRKEGQNVTLSCEQNLNHDAMYWYRQDPGQGLRLIYYSQIVNDFQKGDIAEGYSVSREKKESFPLTVTSAQKNPTAFYLCASSPDGGLHPEAFFGQGTRLTVV.

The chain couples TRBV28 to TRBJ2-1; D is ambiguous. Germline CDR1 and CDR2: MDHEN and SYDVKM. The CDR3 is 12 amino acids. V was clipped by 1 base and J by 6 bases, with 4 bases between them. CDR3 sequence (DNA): TGTGCCAGCAGTTTATACCTCAATGAGCAGTTCTTC. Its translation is CASSLYLNEQFF. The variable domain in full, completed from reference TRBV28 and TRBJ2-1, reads DVKVTQSSRYLVKRTGEKVFLECVQDMDHENMFWYRQDPGLGLRLIYFSYDVKMKEKGDIPEGYSVSREKKERFSLILESASTNQTSMYLCASSLYLNEQFFGPGTRLTVL.

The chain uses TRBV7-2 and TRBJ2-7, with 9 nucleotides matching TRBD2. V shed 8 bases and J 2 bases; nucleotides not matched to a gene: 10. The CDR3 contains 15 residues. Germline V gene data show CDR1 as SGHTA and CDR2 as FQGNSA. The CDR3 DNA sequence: TGTGCCAGCGGTTCCGGACTAGCGTGGACCTACGAGCAGTACTTC. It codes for CASGSGLAWTYEQYF. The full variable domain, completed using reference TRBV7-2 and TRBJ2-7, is GAGVSQSPSNKVTEKGKDVELRCDPISGHTALYWYRQSLGQGLEFLIYFQGNSAPDKSGLPSDRFSAERTGGSVSTLTIQRTQQEDSAVYLCASGSGLAWTYEQYFGPGTRLTVT.

The CDR3 DNA reads as TGTGCCAGTAGTATTACCGGGACAGGGGTCCAGCCCCAGCATTTT. Translating gives CASSITGTGVQPQHF. V and J are TRBV19 and TRBJ1-5; 10 bases are shared with TRBD1. The ends lost 3 bases at V and 7 bases at J; junction bases unmatched: 6. This CDR3 is 15 amino acids long. Germline-derived CDR1 and CDR2 are LNHDA and SQIVND (reference sequence).

CDR3 DNA: TGTGCCAGTAGGCGGGACACCATATCCTCTGGGGCCAACGTCCTGACTTTC. Encoded protein: CASRRDTISSGANVLTF. The chain is built from TRBV19 and TRBJ2-6; D possibly uses TRBD1 or TRBD2 (6 bases each). This CDR3 is built from 17 residues. Trimming took 6 bases from V and 0 from J, leaving 15 bases between them. Germline-derived CDR1 and CDR2 are LNHDA and SQIVND (reference sequence).

As DNA, the CDR3 is TGTGCCAGCAGCTCACGGACAGGGATAGGTGGCTACACCTTC. This encodes CASSSRTGIGGYTF. V gene TRBV7-2 combines with J gene TRBJ1-2; 8 bases align to TRBD1. The CDR3 runs 14 residues. Trimming at V came to 4 bases and at J to 7 bases, leaving 8 bases not matched to a gene. CDR1 is SGHTA and CDR2 is FQGNSA in the germline V gene.

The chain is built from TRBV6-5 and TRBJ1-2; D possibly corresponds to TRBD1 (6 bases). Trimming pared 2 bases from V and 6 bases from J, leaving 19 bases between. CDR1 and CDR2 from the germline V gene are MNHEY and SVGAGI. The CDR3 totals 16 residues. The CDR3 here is CASSYVPTGGYDGYTF. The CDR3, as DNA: TGTGCCAGCAGTTACGTCCCGACGGGGGGCTACGATGGCTACACCTTC.

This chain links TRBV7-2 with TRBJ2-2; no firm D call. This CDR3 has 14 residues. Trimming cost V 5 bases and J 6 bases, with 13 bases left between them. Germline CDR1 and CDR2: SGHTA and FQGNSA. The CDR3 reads CASSAPGRAGELFF. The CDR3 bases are TGTGCCAGCAGCGCACCTGGTAGGGCCGGGGAGCTGTTTTTT.

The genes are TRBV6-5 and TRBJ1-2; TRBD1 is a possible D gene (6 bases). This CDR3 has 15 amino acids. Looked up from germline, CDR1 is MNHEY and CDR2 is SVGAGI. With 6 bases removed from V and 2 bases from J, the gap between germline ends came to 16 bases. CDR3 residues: CASRREGGRNYGYTF. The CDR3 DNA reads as TGTGCCAGCAGACGGGAGGGGGGGAGAAACTATGGCTACACCTTC.

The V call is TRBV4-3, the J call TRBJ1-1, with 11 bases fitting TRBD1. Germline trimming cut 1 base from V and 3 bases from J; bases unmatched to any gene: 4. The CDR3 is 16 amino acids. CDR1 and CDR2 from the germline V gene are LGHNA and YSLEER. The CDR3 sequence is CASSQGTGGVDTEAFF. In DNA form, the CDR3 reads TGCGCCAGCAGCCAAGGGACAGGGGGCGTGGACACTGAAGCTTTCTTT.

This CDR3 reads CASSFTMTGTSGNTIYF. The DNA of the CDR3 is TGCGCCAGCAGCTTTACGATGACAGGGACCTCTGGAAACACCATATATTTT. The chain links TRBV5-1 to TRBJ1-3, with TRBD1 identical over 7 bases. The CDR3 is 17 residues long. Unmatched junction bases numbered 8, after V lost 2 bases and J lost 0 bases. Germline lookup yields CDR1 SGHRS and CDR2 YFSETQ. The variable domain in full, with the rest retrieved from reference TRBV5-1 and TRBJ1-3, is KAGVTQTPRYLIKTRGQQVTLSCSPISGHRSVSWYQQTPGQGLQFLFEYFSETQRNKGNFPGRFSGRQFSNSRSEMNVSTLELGDSALYLCASSFTMTGTSGNTIYFGEGSWLTVV.

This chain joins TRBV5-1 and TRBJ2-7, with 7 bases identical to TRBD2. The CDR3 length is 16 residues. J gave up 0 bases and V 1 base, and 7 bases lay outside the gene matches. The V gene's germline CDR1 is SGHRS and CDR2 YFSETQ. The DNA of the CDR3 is TGCGCCAGCAGCTTGTGGGCGGGGGTAAGCTCCTACGAGCAGTACTTC. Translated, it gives CASSLWAGVSSYEQYF.

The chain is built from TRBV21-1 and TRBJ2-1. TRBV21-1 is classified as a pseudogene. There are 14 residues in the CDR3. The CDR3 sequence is CARPEKDGHNEQFF. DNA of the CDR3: TGTGCCAGGCCAGAAAAGGACGGCCACAATGAGCAGTTCTTC.

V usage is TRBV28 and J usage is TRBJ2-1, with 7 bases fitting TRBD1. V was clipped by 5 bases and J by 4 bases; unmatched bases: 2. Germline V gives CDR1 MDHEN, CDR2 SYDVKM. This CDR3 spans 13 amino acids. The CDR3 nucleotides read TGTGCCAGCAGTGACAGGGTTTACAATGAGCAGTTCTTC. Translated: CASSDRVYNEQFF.

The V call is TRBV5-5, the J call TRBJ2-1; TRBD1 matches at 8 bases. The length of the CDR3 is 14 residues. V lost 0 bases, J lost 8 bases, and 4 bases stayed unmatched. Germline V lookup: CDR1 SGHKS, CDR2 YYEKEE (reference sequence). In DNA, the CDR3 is TGTGCCAGCAGCTTGGAGGCAGGGGGCTATGAGCAGTTCTTC. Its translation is CASSLEAGGYEQFF.